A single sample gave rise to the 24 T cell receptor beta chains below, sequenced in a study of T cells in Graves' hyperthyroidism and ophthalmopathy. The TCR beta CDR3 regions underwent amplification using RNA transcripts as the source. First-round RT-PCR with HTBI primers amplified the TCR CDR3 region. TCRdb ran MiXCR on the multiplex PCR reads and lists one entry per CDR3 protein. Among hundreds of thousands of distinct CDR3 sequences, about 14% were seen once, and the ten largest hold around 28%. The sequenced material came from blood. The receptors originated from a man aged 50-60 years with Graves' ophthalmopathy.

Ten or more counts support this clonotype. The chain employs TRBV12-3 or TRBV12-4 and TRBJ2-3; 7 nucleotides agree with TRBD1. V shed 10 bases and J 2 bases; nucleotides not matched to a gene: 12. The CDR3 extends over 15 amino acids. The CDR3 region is CATRRYRGPTDTQYF. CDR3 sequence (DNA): TGTGCCACCCGTCGGTACAGGGGACCCACAGATACGCAGTATTTT.

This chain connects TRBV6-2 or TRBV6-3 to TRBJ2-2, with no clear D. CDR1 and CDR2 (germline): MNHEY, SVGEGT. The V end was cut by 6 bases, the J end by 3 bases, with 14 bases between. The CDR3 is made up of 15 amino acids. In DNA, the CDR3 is TGTGCCAGCAGCATAACGGGTCCTCACACCGGGGAGCTGTTTTTT. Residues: CASSITGPHTGELFF.

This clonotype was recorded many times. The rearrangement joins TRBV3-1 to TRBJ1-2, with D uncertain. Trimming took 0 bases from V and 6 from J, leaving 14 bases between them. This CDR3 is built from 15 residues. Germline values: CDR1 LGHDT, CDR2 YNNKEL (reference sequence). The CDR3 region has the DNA TGTGCCAGCAGCCAAGATCGAGGAGGGTTGGATGGCTACACCTTC. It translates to CASSQDRGGLDGYTF.

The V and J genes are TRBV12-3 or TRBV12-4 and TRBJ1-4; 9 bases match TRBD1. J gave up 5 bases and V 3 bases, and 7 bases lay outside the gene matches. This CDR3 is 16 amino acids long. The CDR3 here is CASSFVPGQGNEKLFF. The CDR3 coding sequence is TGTGCCAGCAGTTTCGTCCCGGGACAGGGAAATGAAAAACTGTTTTTT.

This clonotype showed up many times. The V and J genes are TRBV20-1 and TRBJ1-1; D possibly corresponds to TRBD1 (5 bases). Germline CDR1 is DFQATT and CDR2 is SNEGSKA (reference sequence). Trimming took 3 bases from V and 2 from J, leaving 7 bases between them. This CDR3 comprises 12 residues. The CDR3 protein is CSARRTNTEAFF. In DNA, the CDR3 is TGCAGTGCTAGGAGGACAAACACTGAAGCTTTCTTT.

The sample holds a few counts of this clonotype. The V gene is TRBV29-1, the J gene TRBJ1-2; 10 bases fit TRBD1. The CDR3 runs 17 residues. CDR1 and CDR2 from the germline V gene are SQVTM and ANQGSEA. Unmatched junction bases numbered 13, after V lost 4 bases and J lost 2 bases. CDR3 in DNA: TGCAGCGTTGTCGCCGGGGGGACAGGGGAGGGGAACTATGGCTACACCTTC. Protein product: CSVVAGGTGEGNYGYTF.

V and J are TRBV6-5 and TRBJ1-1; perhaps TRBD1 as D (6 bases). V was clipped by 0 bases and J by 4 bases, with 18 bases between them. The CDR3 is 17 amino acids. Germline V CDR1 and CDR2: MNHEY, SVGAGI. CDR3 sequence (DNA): TGTGCCAGCAGTTACTCGAAGGGTCACAGGGTTGGCACTGAAGCTTTCTTT. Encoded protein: CASSYSKGHRVGTEAFF.

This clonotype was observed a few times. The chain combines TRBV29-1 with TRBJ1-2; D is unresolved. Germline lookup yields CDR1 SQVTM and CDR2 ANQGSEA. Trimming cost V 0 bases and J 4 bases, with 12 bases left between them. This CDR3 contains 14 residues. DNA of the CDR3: TGCAGCGTTGAAGATCATAAGGTTAGCTATGGCTACACCTTC. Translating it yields CSVEDHKVSYGYTF.

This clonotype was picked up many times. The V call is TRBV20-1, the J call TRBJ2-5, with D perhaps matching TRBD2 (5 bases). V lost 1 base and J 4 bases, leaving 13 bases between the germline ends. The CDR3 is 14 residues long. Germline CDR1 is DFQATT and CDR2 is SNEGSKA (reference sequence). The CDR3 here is CSARGFGVRETQYF. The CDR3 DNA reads TGCAGTGCTAGAGGGTTCGGGGTAAGAGAGACCCAGTACTTC.

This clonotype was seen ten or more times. In nucleotides, the CDR3 is TGTGCCAGCTCACCCGACGGATCCTCTGGAAACACCATATATTTT. It translates to CASSPDGSSGNTIYF. The genes are TRBV18 and TRBJ1-3; D not resolved. The length of the CDR3 is 15 residues. The V and J ends lost 3 bases and 0 bases respectively, with 9 bases between them. Germline CDR1 reads KGHSH; CDR2 reads LQKENI.

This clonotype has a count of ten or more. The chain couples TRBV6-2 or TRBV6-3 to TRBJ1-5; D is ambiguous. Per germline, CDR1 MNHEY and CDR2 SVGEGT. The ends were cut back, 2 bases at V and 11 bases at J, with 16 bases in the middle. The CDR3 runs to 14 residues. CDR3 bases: TGTGCCAGCAGTTACACACCCCTTGGTTCAGCCCAGCATTTT. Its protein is CASSYTPLGSAQHF.

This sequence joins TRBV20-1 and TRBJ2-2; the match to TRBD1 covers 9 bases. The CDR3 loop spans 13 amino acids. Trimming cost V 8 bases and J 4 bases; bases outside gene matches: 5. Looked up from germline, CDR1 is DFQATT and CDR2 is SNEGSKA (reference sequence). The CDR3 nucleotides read TGCAGTACTACAGGGGGCCGCACCGGGGAGCTGTTTTTT. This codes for CSTTGGRTGELFF.

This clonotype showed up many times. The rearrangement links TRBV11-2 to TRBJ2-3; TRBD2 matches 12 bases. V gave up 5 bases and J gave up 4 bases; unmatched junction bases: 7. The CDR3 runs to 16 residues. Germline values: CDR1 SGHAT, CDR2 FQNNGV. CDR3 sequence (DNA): TGTGCCAGCAGCCCCCGACTAGCGGGAGTCGCAGATACGCAGTATTTT. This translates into CASSPRLAGVADTQYF.

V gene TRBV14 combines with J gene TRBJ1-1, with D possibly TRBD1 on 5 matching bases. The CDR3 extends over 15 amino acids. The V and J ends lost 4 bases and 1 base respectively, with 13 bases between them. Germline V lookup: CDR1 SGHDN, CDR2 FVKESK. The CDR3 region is CASSPTPGGNTEAFF. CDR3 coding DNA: TGTGCCAGCAGCCCAACCCCGGGGGGGAACACTGAAGCTTTCTTT.

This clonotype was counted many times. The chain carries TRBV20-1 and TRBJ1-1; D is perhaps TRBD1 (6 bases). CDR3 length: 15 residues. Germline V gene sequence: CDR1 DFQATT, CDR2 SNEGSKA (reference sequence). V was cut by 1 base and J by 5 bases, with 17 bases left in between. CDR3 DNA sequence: TGCAGTGCTAGAGTCGACTGGTTGGGGGCAACTGAAGCTTTCTTT. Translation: CSARVDWLGATEAFF.

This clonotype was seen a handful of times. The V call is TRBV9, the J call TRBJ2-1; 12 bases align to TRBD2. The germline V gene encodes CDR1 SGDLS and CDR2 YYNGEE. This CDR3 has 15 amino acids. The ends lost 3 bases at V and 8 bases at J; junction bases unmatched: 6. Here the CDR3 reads CASSETSGSTHEQFF. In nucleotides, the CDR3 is TGTGCCAGCAGCGAGACTAGCGGGAGTACCCATGAGCAGTTCTTC.

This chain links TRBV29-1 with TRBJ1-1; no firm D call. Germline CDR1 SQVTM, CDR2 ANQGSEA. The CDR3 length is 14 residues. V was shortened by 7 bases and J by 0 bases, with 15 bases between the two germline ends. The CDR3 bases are TGCAGCGCGTGTCCCGCAGGCTTGAACACTGAAGCTTTCTTT. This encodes CSACPAGLNTEAFF.

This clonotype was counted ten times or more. This chain's CDR3 is CSATTDRGPETQYF. CDR3 coding DNA: TGCAGTGCTACCACCGACAGGGGCCCAGAGACCCAGTACTTC. The chain carries TRBV20-1 and TRBJ2-5; 8 bases align to TRBD1. The CDR3 covers 14 residues. V lost 4 bases to trimming and J lost 4 bases; unmatched junction nucleotides: 8. CDR1 and CDR2 (germline): DFQATT, SNEGSKA (reference sequence).

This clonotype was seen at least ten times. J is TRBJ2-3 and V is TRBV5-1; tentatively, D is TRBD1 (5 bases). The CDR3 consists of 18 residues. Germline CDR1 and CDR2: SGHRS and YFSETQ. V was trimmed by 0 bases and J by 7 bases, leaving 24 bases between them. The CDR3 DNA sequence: TGCGCCAGCAGCTTGGACGGGTTCAAGGCGCAGGGTTCGAATACGCAGTATTTT. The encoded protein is CASSLDGFKAQGSNTQYF. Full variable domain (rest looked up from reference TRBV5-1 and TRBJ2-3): KAGVTQTPRYLIKTRGQQVTLSCSPISGHRSVSWYQQTPGQGLQFLFEYFSETQRNKGNFPGRFSGRQFSNSRSEMNVSTLELGDSALYLCASSLDGFKAQGSNTQYFGPGTRLTVL.

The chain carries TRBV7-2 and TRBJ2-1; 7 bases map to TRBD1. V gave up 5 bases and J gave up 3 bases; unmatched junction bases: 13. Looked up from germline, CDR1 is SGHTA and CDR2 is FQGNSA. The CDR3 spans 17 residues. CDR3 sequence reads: CASSKNPTGSGYNEQFF. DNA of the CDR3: TGTGCCAGCAGCAAAAACCCGACAGGGTCTGGCTACAATGAGCAGTTCTTC.

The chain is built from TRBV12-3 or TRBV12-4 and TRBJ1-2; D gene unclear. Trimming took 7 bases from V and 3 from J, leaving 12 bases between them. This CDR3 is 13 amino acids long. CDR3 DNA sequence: TGTGCCAGCACCCCCCCAGGCGACTATGGCTACACCTTC. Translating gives CASTPPGDYGYTF.

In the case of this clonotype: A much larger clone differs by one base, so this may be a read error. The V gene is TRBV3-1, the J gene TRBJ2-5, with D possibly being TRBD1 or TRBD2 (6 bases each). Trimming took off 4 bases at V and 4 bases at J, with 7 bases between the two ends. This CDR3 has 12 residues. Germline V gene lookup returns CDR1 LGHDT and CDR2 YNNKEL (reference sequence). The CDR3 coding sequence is TGTGCCAGCAGCCGGGGGGCAGAGACCCAGTACTTC. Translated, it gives CASSRGAETQYF.

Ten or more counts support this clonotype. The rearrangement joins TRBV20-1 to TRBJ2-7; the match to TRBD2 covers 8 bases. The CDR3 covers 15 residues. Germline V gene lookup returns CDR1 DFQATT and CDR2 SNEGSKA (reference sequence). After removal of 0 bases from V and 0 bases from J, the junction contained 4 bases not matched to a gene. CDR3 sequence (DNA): TGCAGTGCTAGAGAGACGGGACTAGGCTCCTACGAGCAGTACTTC. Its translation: CSARETGLGSYEQYF.

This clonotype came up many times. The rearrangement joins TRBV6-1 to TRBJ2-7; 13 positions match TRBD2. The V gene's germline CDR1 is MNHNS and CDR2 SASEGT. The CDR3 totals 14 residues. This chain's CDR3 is CFLGLAGSPYEQYF. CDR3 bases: TGTTTCCTGGGACTAGCGGGAAGCCCTTACGAGCAGTACTTC.